These 22 T cell receptor beta chains share one sample of origin, sequenced in a study of cytomegalovirus exposure and HLA in healthy donors. PCR was performed using 60 Vbeta and 13 Jbeta primers. The protocol was immunoSEQ multiplex PCR, while the TCRdb copy is restricted to in-frame clones and leaves out a portion. Here the sample spans around 45,000 clones, about 72% being singletons. The sequenced sample was PBMCs. These receptors were collected from a man younger than 40 in good health and CMV-seronegative.

The rearrangement joins TRBV6-5 to TRBJ1-2; 8 nucleotides align to TRBD1. The V gene's germline CDR1 is MNHEY and CDR2 SVGAGI. The J segment lost 4 bases and the V segment lost 7 bases, leaving 5 bases of the junction unmatched. CDR3 length equals 13 residues. The CDR3: CASTDRGGYGYTF. The CDR3 bases are TGTGCCAGCACTGACAGGGGTGGCTATGGCTACACCTTC.

The rearrangement joins TRBV20-1 to TRBJ2-7, with a weak D call TRBD1 (6 bases). V lost 7 bases, J lost 1 base, and 8 bases lay in between. This CDR3 is built from 11 residues. Germline V gives CDR1 DFQATT, CDR2 SNEGSKA (reference sequence). The CDR3 is CSGQVSYEQYF. The CDR3 DNA follows: TGCAGTGGACAGGTTTCCTACGAGCAGTACTTC.

This chain links TRBV6-5 with TRBJ2-7; D is uncertain. Germline loops: CDR1 MNHEY, CDR2 SVGAGI. The CDR3 totals 16 residues. V lost 0 bases and J lost 4, with 16 bases in between. In DNA, the CDR3 is TGTGCCAGCAGTTACTCCCAAGGAGTAGTGCCTTACGAGCAGTACTTC. This codes for CASSYSQGVVPYEQYF.

V is TRBV10-3 and J is TRBJ2-7, with TRBD1 identical over 7 bases. The junction had 14 bases not matched to a gene; V was cut back by 7 bases and J by 5 bases. The CDR3 covers 15 residues. CDR1 is ENHRY, CDR2 SYGVKD, per germline. The CDR3: CAITLSPGGIDEQYF. As DNA, the CDR3 is TGTGCCATCACCCTTAGTCCAGGGGGTATTGACGAGCAGTACTTC.

In this sample, this clone is medium-sized. The V call is TRBV5-6, the J call TRBJ2-2; 9 bases map to TRBD1. V lost 4 bases and J lost 9; bases outside the gene matches: 7. Per germline, CDR1 SGHDT and CDR2 YYEEEE. CDR3 length: 14 amino acids. This chain's CDR3 is CASSPGTGPRELFF. CDR3 coding DNA: TGTGCCAGCAGCCCCGGGACAGGGCCTCGGGAGCTGTTTTTT.

The rearrangement joins TRBV29-1 to TRBJ2-7; D might be TRBD2 (5 bases). The CDR3 totals 15 residues. Trimming left V 0 bases short and J 3 bases short, with 15 bases between. Germline V gene lookup returns CDR1 SQVTM and CDR2 ANQGSEA. CDR3 sequence: CSVEEGWSGNYEQYF. CDR3 sequence (DNA): TGCAGCGTTGAAGAGGGGTGGTCCGGGAACTACGAGCAGTACTTC.

The rearrangement links TRBV4-1 to TRBJ1-5; a weak D match, TRBD1 (5 bases). The CDR3 spans 16 residues. Per germline, CDR1 MGHRA and CDR2 YSYEKL. The V end lost 1 base, the J end lost 0 bases, and 10 bases lay between the germline ends. Here the CDR3 reads CASSQGSTDSNQPQHF. The CDR3 bases are TGCGCCAGCAGCCAAGGATCGACAGATAGCAATCAGCCCCAGCATTTT.

The chain uses TRBV27 and TRBJ1-2; no clear D gene. The CDR3 runs to 13 residues. Germline V gene sequence: CDR1 MNHEY, CDR2 SMNVEV (reference sequence). The V and J ends lost 2 bases and 3 bases respectively, with 7 bases between them. The CDR3 sequence is CASSLEGHYGYTF. The CDR3 region has the DNA TGTGCCAGCAGTTTAGAGGGCCACTATGGCTACACCTTC.

This clone was observed a handful of times. The chain has TRBV5-4 and TRBJ2-5, with 8 bases matching TRBD1. The J call may be incorrect, as the DNA end agrees better with TRBJ2-7. Germline V lookup: CDR1 SGHNT, CDR2 YYREEE (reference sequence). The CDR3 consists of 13 residues. CDR3 DNA: TGTGCCAGCAGCAACGGACAGGGCTACGAGCAGTACTTC. Amino acids: CASSNGQGYEQYF.

The sample holds a few counts of this clone. The chain links TRBV6-1 to TRBJ2-7; 11 bases fit TRBD2. CDR3 size: 16 residues. Trimming at V came to 4 bases and at J to 0 bases, leaving 5 bases not matched to a gene. From germline, CDR1 is MNHNS and CDR2 SASEGT. DNA of the CDR3: TGTGCCAGCAGTGCCCCTAGCGGGAGGCTCTCCTACGAGCAGTACTTC. It specifies CASSAPSGRLSYEQYF.

The rearrangement uses TRBV2 and TRBJ2-5; TRBD1 aligns across 7 bases. V dropped 5 bases and J dropped 5; count of bases not matched to a gene: 8. The CDR3 is made up of 14 amino acids. Germline lookup yields CDR1 SNHLY and CDR2 FYNNEI. The CDR3, as DNA: TGTGCCAGCAGTTTGGACAGGTATCAGGAGACCCAGTACTTC. This codes for CASSLDRYQETQYF.

DNA for the CDR3: TGTGCTAGTGGCCCGTCCGGGACAGGGTTACTCGAGCAGTACTTC. Protein: CASGPSGTGLLEQYF. The chain combines TRBV12-5 with TRBJ2-7; 9 nucleotides match TRBD1. Trimming at V came to 6 bases and at J to 6 bases, leaving 12 bases not matched to a gene. This CDR3 is 15 amino acids long. CDR1 and CDR2 from the germline V gene are LGHNT and FRNRAP.

Comments on this clone: One end of the junction does not line up with germline, which may come from a read error. In nucleotides, the CDR3 is TGTGCCAGCAGTAGGGACTCCGACAATGAGCAGTTCTTC. Residues: CASSRDSDNEQFF. The V and J genes are TRBV25-1 and TRBJ2-1; maybe TRBD2 (6 bases). This CDR3 contains 13 residues. CDR1 and CDR2 from the germline V gene are MGHDK and SYGVNS.

This rearrangement joins TRBV30 to TRBJ2-2, with D hard to call. The length of the CDR3 is 13 residues. Germline V gene lookup returns CDR1 GTSNPN and CDR2 SVGIG (reference sequence). V gave up 0 bases and J gave up 6 bases, with 8 bases separating them. The CDR3 sequence: CAWSVLISGELFF. Here the CDR3 DNA reads TGTGCCTGGAGTGTACTGATTTCCGGGGAGCTGTTTTTT.

The chain couples TRBV5-1 to TRBJ2-3; 8 bases line up with TRBD2. V lost 4 bases and J lost 1; bases outside the gene matches: 5. Germline V gene sequence: CDR1 SGHRS, CDR2 YFSETQ. The CDR3 runs to 15 residues. This CDR3 is CASSPTTSGTDTQYF. The DNA for the CDR3 is TGCGCCAGCAGCCCCACGACTAGCGGCACAGATACGCAGTATTTT.

The chain has TRBV4-1 and TRBJ1-1, with TRBD1 matching 8 bases. Looked up from germline, CDR1 is MGHRA and CDR2 is YSYEKL. The CDR3 has 15 amino acids. V gave up 1 base and J gave up 5 bases; unmatched junction bases: 6. The CDR3 spells CASSQVTTGGTEAFF. CDR3 nucleotide sequence: TGCGCCAGCAGCCAAGTAACCACAGGGGGAACTGAAGCTTTCTTT.

The chain joins TRBV10-3 to TRBJ2-7; 7 bases are shared with TRBD1. V lost 3 bases, J lost 0 bases, and 2 bases stayed unmatched. The CDR3 runs to 14 residues. Germline CDR1 ENHRY, CDR2 SYGVKD. The CDR3 is CAISDRDSSYEQYF. CDR3 DNA sequence: TGTGCCATCAGTGACAGGGACAGCTCCTACGAGCAGTACTTC.

The chain links TRBV11-2 to TRBJ1-3; D perhaps matches TRBD1 (5 bases). The length of the CDR3 is 15 residues. V lost 0 bases and J lost 4, with 10 bases in between. Per germline, CDR1 SGHAT and CDR2 FQNNGV. The CDR3 sequence: CASSLDREDGNTIYF. CDR3 coding DNA: TGTGCCAGCAGCTTAGACAGGGAGGACGGAAACACCATATATTTT. The complete variable domain, with remaining parts taken from reference TRBV11-2 and TRBJ1-3, reads EAGVAQSPRYKIIEKRQSVAFWCNPISGHATLYWYQQILGQGPKLLIQFQNNGVVDDSQLPKDRFSAERLKGVDSTLKIQPAKLEDSAVYLCASSLDREDGNTIYFGEGSWLTVV.

V usage is TRBV5-1 and J usage is TRBJ1-2; 7 nucleotides agree with TRBD1. Germline CDR1 is SGHRS and CDR2 is YFSETQ. The V segment lost 5 bases and the J segment 5 bases; nucleotides outside the gene matches: 6. The CDR3 loop spans 13 amino acids. The CDR3 here is CASRETGQYGYTF. In DNA form, the CDR3 reads TGCGCCAGCAGGGAAACGGGACAGTATGGCTACACCTTC.

The chain couples TRBV5-1 to TRBJ1-2, with a weak D call TRBD1 (6 bases). CDR3 length equals 14 residues. The germline V and J ends were trimmed by 4 bases and 3 bases, with 13 bases remaining between them. CDR1 and CDR2 (germline): SGHRS, YFSETQ. As DNA, the CDR3 is TGCGCCAGCAGCCCCGACAGGCCCGACTATGGCTACACCTTC. Its protein is CASSPDRPDYGYTF.

This chain links TRBV4-2 with TRBJ1-1, with D possibly being TRBD1 (5 bases). CDR3 size: 14 residues. CDR1 and CDR2 from the germline V gene are LGHNA and YNFKEQ. V shed 0 bases and J shed 7 bases, with 12 bases lying between them. The CDR3 here is CASSQEGAGGEAFF. The CDR3 coding sequence is TGTGCCAGCAGCCAAGAGGGCGCGGGGGGTGAAGCTTTCTTT.

A word on this clone: At one end, the junction sequence differs from germline, possibly due to a read error. V is TRBV15 and J is TRBJ2-7; no firm D call. This CDR3 spans 13 amino acids. Germline-derived CDR1 and CDR2 are LNHNV and YYDKDF (reference sequence). CDR3 nucleotide sequence: TGTGCCACCAGCCTTCTAATAAGCAGCGAGCAGTGCTTC. Its protein is CATSLLISSEQCF. Together with reference TRBV15 and TRBJ2-7, the CDR3 gives the full variable domain: DAMVIQNPRYQVTQFGKPVTLSCSQTLNHNVMYWYQQKSSQAPKLLFHYYDKDFNNEADTPDNFQSRRPNTSFCFLDIRSPGLGDTAMYLCATSLLISSEQCFGPGTRLTVT.